This record covers a single T cell receptor beta chain. The antigen is unknown. The source of the sample is a study of T cell responses to AZD1222 COVID-19 vaccine. V shed 0 bases and J shed 5 bases, with 8 bases lying between them. This CDR3 contains 13 residues. Germline V CDR1 and CDR2: SGDLS, YYNGEE. Data came from immunoSEQ multiplex PCR; TCRdb stores just in-frame clones and leaves some out. The sample lists around 140,000 clones; roughly 90% were seen once. General study findings and limits: Among the donors, most were white British and more were female, and clonal diversity was possibly underestimated.

This chain joins TRBV9 and TRBJ1-2, with D unclear. The source of this sequence is an adult in good health. Material: peripheral blood, obtained on day 0 of AZD1222 vaccination. For the CDR3, the DNA is TGTGCCAGCAGCGTAGCTCATGAATATGGCTACACCTTC. Its protein is CASSVAHEYGYTF. The complete variable domain, with remaining parts taken from reference TRBV9 and TRBJ1-2, reads DSGVTQTPKHLITATGQRVTLRCSPRSGDLSVYWYQQSLDQGLQFLIQYYNGEERAKGNILERFSAQQFPDLHSELNLSSLELGDSALYFCASSVAHEYGYTFGSGTRLTVV.